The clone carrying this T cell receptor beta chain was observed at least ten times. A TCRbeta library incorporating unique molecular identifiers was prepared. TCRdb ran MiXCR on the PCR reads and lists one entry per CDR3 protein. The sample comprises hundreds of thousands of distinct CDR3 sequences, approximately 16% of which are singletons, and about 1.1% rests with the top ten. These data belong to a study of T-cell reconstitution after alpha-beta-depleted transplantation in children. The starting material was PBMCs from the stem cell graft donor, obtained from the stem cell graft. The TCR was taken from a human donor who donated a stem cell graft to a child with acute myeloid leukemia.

The CDR3 sequence is CSVGDPTSGGGADTQYF. Written as DNA, the CDR3 is TGCAGCGTTGGGGACCCCACTAGCGGGGGAGGAGCAGATACGCAGTATTTT. This chain links TRBV29-1 with TRBJ2-3; 11 bases line up with TRBD2. J lost 4 bases, V lost 4 bases, and 13 bases had no gene match. The V gene's germline CDR1 is SQVTM and CDR2 ANQGSEA. The CDR3 covers 17 residues.